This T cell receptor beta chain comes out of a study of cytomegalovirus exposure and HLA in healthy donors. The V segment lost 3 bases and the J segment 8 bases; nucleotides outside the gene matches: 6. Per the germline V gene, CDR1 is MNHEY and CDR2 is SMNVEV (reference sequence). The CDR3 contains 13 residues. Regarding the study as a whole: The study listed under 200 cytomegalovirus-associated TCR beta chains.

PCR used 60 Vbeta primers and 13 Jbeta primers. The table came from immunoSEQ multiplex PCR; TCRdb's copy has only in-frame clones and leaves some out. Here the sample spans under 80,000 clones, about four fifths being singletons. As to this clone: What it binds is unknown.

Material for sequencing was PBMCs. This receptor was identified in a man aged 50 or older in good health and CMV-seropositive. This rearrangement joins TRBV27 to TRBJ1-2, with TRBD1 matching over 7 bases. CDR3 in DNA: TGTGCCAGCAGTTTGAGTCAGGGGGGCGGCTACACCTTC. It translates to CASSLSQGGGYTF.